This T cell receptor (beta chain) was profiled in a study of cytomegalovirus exposure and HLA in healthy donors. General study points: In the analysis, some V segments, TRBV6-2 and TRBV6-3 included, were excluded as indistinguishable. The likely explanation for a cluster of highly shared sequence variants was sequencing artifact. Reports described diagnosis of cytomegalovirus status by the classifier as highly specific and sensitive. A link between a missense DCLRE1C variant and TCR beta V- and J-gene trimming emerged from a later analysis.

This PCR relied on a set of 60 Vbeta primers and 13 Jbeta primers. Sequencing used immunoSEQ multiplex PCR; TCRdb keeps in-frame clones, though not all of them. Of under 150,000 clones in the sample, approximately 75% were seen once. This clone was recorded only once. Its antigen is unknown. CDR1 and CDR2 (germline): MNHNY, SVGAGI (reference sequence). There are 16 residues in the CDR3. V shed 7 bases and J 5 bases; nucleotides not matched to a gene: 13. The chain combines TRBV6-6 with TRBJ1-2, with 10 bases lining up with TRBD1. The sequenced sample was PBMCs. The clonotype originates from a man aged 50 to 59 in good health and CMV-seropositive. CDR3 sequence reads: CASTVSTGGDVYGYTF. CDR3 DNA: TGTGCCAGCACCGTCTCGACAGGGGGCGATGTATATGGCTACACCTTC.